This section outlines one T cell receptor (beta chain) sequence together with its context. Trimming stripped 6 bases from V and 11 bases from J, with 14 bases between. This CDR3 has 12 amino acids. Germline values: CDR1 SNHLY, CDR2 FYNNEI. The entry originates in a study of identical twins. TCRdb processed the 5' RACE reads anew with MiXCR; each CDR3 protein has one entry. The repertoire has under 500,000 distinct CDR3 sequences, more than 13% of them found once; the top ten carry more than 0.8%. The same sample was also studied in work on yellow fever vaccine responses in identical twins.

The sequence came from a woman aged 18-29 years in good health. The J gene is TRBJ1-5, the V gene TRBV2; D unclear. Sequencing input: CD4+ T cells sorted from blood. CDR3 DNA: TGTGCCAGCAGCCAAAAGCGGGCAGCCCAGCATTTT. This gives the protein CASSQKRAAQHF. The full variable domain, completed using reference TRBV2 and TRBJ1-5, is EPEVTQTPSHQVTQMGQEVILRCVPISNHLYFYWYRQILGQKVEFLVSFYNNEISEKSEIFDDQFSVERPDGSNFTLKIRSTKLEDSAMYFCASSQKRAAQHFGDGTRLSIL.